This T cell receptor (beta chain) originates from a study of blood T cells in healthy people across ages. Overall study results and limits: Older age went with lower TCR beta diversity per million T cells, in a roughly linear way.

The CDR3 extends over 17 amino acids. CDR1 SGHDN and CDR2 FVKESK come from the germline V gene. After removal of 5 bases from V and 6 bases from J, the junction contained 12 bases not matched to a gene. PBMCs were isolated at a quantity of at least 6 million per sample. The use of a sample-barcoded 5' primer and a J-beta primer mix characterized a second PCR of about 7 to 12 cycles. TCRdb passed the 5' RACE reads through MiXCR, listing each CDR3 protein once. The top ten clones hold roughly 19% of a sample with about 730,000 distinct CDR3 sequences, roughly two fifths of them seen once. This clonotype was seen ten or more times. The target antigen is unknown.

The specimen sequenced was blood. This receptor was taken from an older woman in good health. V and J are TRBV14 and TRBJ2-3, with 12 nucleotides matching TRBD2. In nucleotides, the CDR3 is TGTGCCAGCAGCGACTATTCCGGCCTAGCGGGGGGGGATACGCAGTATTTT. Amino acids: CASSDYSGLAGGDTQYF.